The clone carrying this TCR beta chain appeared a single time. The antigen remains unidentified. Mismatch with germline at one junction end may stem from a read error. The CD8+CD4-CCR7+CD45RA+ phenotype defined the sorted naive CD8 T cells. A single record per CDR3 protein comes from TCRdb applying MiXCR to the PCR reads. The sample has tens of thousands of distinct CDR3 sequences, around a quarter seen once. The sample originates from a study of molecular identifiers for immune sequencing clone quantification. As for the study in general: Replicates split RNA from around 20,000 or 99,000 naive CD8 cells five ways, and the researchers sequenced four portions. Study conclusions and caveats: Barcode-sharing identical TCR molecules could underestimate highly expanded clone sizes. More than 800,000 naive cells reportedly did not prevent detection of spiked Jurkat TCR RNA from one cell.

The CDR3 is made up of 15 amino acids. Germline loops: CDR1 SGHTA, CDR2 FQGNSA. The specimen was naive CD8+ T cells from blood, with Jurkat cell RNA spiked in. Subset in this sample: FACS-sorted CD8+CD4-CCR7+CD45RA+ naive T cells. This chain connects TRBV7-2 to TRBJ1-5, with a weak D call TRBD1 (5 bases). The receptor comes from a human donor in good health. Some libraries in this study had Jurkat cell RNA spiked in. The CDR3: CARSPRPGRTPPQPF. In DNA, the CDR3 is TGTGCCCGCAGCCCACGCCCGGGACGCACTCCGCCCCAGCCTTTT.